A selection of T cell receptor beta chains follows, all from one sample in a study of T-cell reconstitution after alpha-beta-depleted transplantation in children. MiXCR was run by TCRdb on the PCR reads, yielding one entry per CDR3 protein. The sample includes about 610,000 distinct CDR3 sequences, over 9.5% of them seen just once. Material: PBMCs from the stem cell graft donor, obtained from the stem cell graft. All receptors derive from a human donor who donated a stem cell graft to a child with acute myeloid leukemia. Each CDR3 is given with its conserved first and last residue. Fields, in order: J gene, D gene, V gene, clone size, CDR3 protein, CDR3 DNA. A D gene is named only where the DNA matches it firmly. Rows may omit the clone size; those that give it use once, few, many or a size class.

j_gene: TRBJ2-1
d_gene: TRBD2
v_gene: TRBV27
abundance: NA
CDR3aa: CASTPIPGLEQFF
CDR3nt: TGTGCCAGCACCCCAATCCCGGGACTAGAGCAGTTCTTC

j_gene: TRBJ2-3
d_gene: NA
v_gene: TRBV7-9
abundance: NA
CDR3aa: CASSLAGRASTDTQYF
CDR3nt: TGTGCCAGCAGCTTAGCAGGCCGAGCTAGCACAGATACGCAGTATTTT

j_gene: TRBJ2-1
d_gene: TRBD2
v_gene: TRBV29-1
abundance: few
CDR3aa: CSVGGLAGHSEQFF
CDR3nt: TGCAGCGTTGGTGGTCTAGCGGGCCACTCCGAGCAGTTCTTC

j_gene: TRBJ2-2
d_gene: NA
v_gene: TRBV2
abundance: NA
CDR3aa: CASSKGDAGELFF
CDR3nt: TGTGCCAGCAGCAAAGGGGACGCCGGGGAGCTGTTTTTT

j_gene: TRBJ2-5
d_gene: TRBD2
v_gene: TRBV20-1
abundance: NA
CDR3aa: CSARSPLAGLQETQYF
CDR3nt: TGCAGTGCTAGATCTCCACTAGCGGGCCTTCAAGAGACCCAGTACTTC

j_gene: TRBJ1-1
d_gene: TRBD1
v_gene: TRBV29-1
abundance: NA
CDR3aa: CSGVTGGTEAFF
CDR3nt: TGCAGCGGGGTGACAGGGGGCACTGAAGCTTTCTTT

j_gene: TRBJ2-7
d_gene: TRBD2
v_gene: TRBV20-1
abundance: many
CDR3aa: CSARGSISGRSSYEQYF
CDR3nt: TGCAGTGCTAGAGGGAGCATTAGCGGGAGAAGCTCCTACGAGCAGTACTTC

j_gene: TRBJ2-3
d_gene: NA
v_gene: TRBV19
abundance: NA
CDR3aa: CASLSTDTQYF
CDR3nt: TGTGCCAGTTTAAGCACAGATACGCAGTATTTT

j_gene: TRBJ1-1
d_gene: NA
v_gene: TRBV6-5
abundance: many
CDR3aa: CASSQSKDRGEAFF
CDR3nt: TGTGCCAGCAGCCAGTCAAAAGACAGAGGGGAAGCTTTCTTT

j_gene: TRBJ2-5
d_gene: NA
v_gene: TRBV9
abundance: NA
CDR3aa: CASSVSHPGWPQETQYF
CDR3nt: TGTGCCAGCAGCGTCTCCCACCCAGGGTGGCCGCAAGAGACCCAGTACTTC

j_gene: TRBJ2-3
d_gene: TRBD2
v_gene: TRBV7-9
abundance: many
CDR3aa: CASSLATTSGRGPDTQYF
CDR3nt: TGTGCCAGCAGCTTAGCAACGACTAGCGGGAGGGGCCCAGATACGCAGTATTTT

j_gene: TRBJ2-3
d_gene: NA
v_gene: TRBV19
abundance: few
CDR3aa: CASSNLRSVGGQRGQYF
CDR3nt: TGTGCCAGTAGTAACCTCCGATCGGTTGGGGGTCAGCGAGGGCAGTATTTT

j_gene: TRBJ2-7
d_gene: TRBD2
v_gene: TRBV7-9
abundance: few
CDR3aa: CASTLGSGTYEQYF
CDR3nt: TGTGCCAGCACTCTGGGCAGCGGGACCTACGAGCAGTACTTC

j_gene: TRBJ1-4
d_gene: NA
v_gene: TRBV27
abundance: few
CDR3aa: CASSLSQRLEKLFF
CDR3nt: TGTGCCAGCAGTTTATCACAGCGTCTAGAAAAACTGTTTTTT